This T cell receptor (beta chain) came from a study of a mutant IDH1 vaccine in newly diagnosed glioma. Study-wide background: Eight vaccine injections were given to patients in weeks 1, 3, 5, 7, 11, 15, 19 and 23. Vaccine dosing followed radiotherapy by 4-6 weeks, or accompanied temozolomide cycles. Treatment recipients were approximately 60% male and about 40% female, and their mean age was around 39 years. Earlier therapy was either radiotherapy, temozolomide, or both, and most got both.

Time point reported: week 5, during vaccination. Topical imiquimod accompanied each vaccine dose, which consisted of 300 ug of mutant IDH1 20-mer peptide. As regards this clone: Its specificity is unknown.

V was shortened by 4 bases and J by 2 bases, with 15 bases between the two germline ends. The CDR3 totals 16 residues. Germline CDR1 is SNHLY and CDR2 is FYNNEI. TCRdb's table, derived via immunoSEQ multiplex PCR, lists solely in-frame clones and lacks some. The repertoire holds 40,000 or so clones, more than 75% seen once, with around 5.9% in the top ten. The sample consisted of PBMCs, taken from a glioma patient whose treatment included an IDH1 peptide vaccine. The TCR was taken from a man aged 40-49 years with glioma. V is TRBV2 and J is TRBJ1-5; D unresolved. In DNA form, the CDR3 reads TGTGCCAGCAGTGCATTCTCAGGAATCGGCAATCAGCCCCAGCATTTT. This gives the protein CASSAFSGIGNQPQHF.